The rows below give T cell receptor beta chains drawn from one sample of a study of human T cells and chemical hapten exposure. In TCRdb, the RACE reads were re-called with MiXCR into one record per CDR3 protein. The sample lists about 47,000 distinct CDR3 sequences, roughly 4.1% occurring once. Sequencing was performed on whole blood. The receptors were gathered from a human donor in good health. Some clones in this sample may be carry-over from other donors' samples. CDR3s include the opening cysteine and the closing phenylalanine or tryptophan. Each record gives: CDR3 protein, CDR3 DNA, V gene, J gene, D gene, clone size. D genes are given only for firm matches. Clone size is given for some rows only: seen once, a few or many times, or a class if the clone is expanded.

CDR3: CSARSQDPEAFF
DNA: TGCAGTGCTAGAAGCCAGGATCCTGAAGCTTTCTTT
V: TRBV20-1
J: TRBJ1-1
D: .
size: few

CDR3: CASSFRVTSNSPLHF
DNA: TGTGCCAGCAGTTTCAGGGTAACGAGTAATTCACCCCTCCACTTT
V: TRBV27
J: TRBJ1-6
D: .
size: few

CDR3: CASSPTTGGLGNEQYF
DNA: TGTGCCAGCAGTCCTACCACAGGGGGCCTAGGCAACGAGCAGTACTTC
V: TRBV28
J: TRBJ2-7
D: TRBD1
size: .

CDR3: CASSELSGNSYEQYF
DNA: TGTGCCAGCAGTGAATTGTCAGGGAATTCCTACGAGCAGTACTTC
V: TRBV6-1
J: TRBJ2-7
D: .
size: many

CDR3: CASAREGNQPQHF
DNA: TGTGCCAGCGCCAGGGAGGGCAATCAGCCCCAGCATTTT
V: TRBV2
J: TRBJ1-5
D: .
size: .

CDR3: CASWRLAGLLDTQYF
DNA: TGTGCCAGCTGGCGACTAGCGGGATTGCTAGATACGCAGTATTTT
V: TRBV6-1
J: TRBJ2-3
D: TRBD2
size: many

CDR3: CASRLRAPVGQLFF
DNA: TGTGCCAGTAGACTCCGGGCCCCCGTGGGACAACTGTTTTTT
V: TRBV19
J: TRBJ1-4
D: .
size: .

CDR3: CASSSLTGTPGTDTQYF
DNA: TGTGCCAGCAGCTCATTAACCGGGACACCCGGCACAGATACGCAGTATTTT
V: TRBV5-4
J: TRBJ2-3
D: .
size: .

CDR3: CASSLARVNTEAFF
DNA: TGTGCCAGCAGCTTAGCGAGAGTGAACACTGAAGCTTTCTTT
V: TRBV7-2
J: TRBJ1-1
D: .
size: few

CDR3: CASSLEVDNFNEKLFF
DNA: TGTGCCAGCAGCTTAGAAGTCGACAATTTCAATGAAAAACTGTTTTTT
V: TRBV7-6
J: TRBJ1-4
D: .
size: many

CDR3: CASSAQEKSPLHF
DNA: TGCGCCAGCAGTGCACAGGAAAAATCACCCCTCCACTTT
V: TRBV10-1
J: TRBJ1-6
D: .
size: many